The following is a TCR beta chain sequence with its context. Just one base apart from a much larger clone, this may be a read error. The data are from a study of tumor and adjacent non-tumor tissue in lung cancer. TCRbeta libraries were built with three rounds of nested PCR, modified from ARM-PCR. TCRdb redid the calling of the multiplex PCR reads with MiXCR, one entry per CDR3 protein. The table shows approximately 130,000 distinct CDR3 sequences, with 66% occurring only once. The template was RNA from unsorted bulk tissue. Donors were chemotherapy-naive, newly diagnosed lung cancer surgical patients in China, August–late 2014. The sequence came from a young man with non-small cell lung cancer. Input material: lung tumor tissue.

CDR3 region: CAGRKGSSTDTQYF. The CDR3 DNA sequence: TGTGCCGGCAGAAAGGGCAGTAGCACAGATACGCAGTATTTT. The rearrangement uses TRBV6-5 and TRBJ2-3; no firm D call. Per germline, CDR1 MNHEY and CDR2 SVGAGI. This CDR3 spans 14 amino acids.